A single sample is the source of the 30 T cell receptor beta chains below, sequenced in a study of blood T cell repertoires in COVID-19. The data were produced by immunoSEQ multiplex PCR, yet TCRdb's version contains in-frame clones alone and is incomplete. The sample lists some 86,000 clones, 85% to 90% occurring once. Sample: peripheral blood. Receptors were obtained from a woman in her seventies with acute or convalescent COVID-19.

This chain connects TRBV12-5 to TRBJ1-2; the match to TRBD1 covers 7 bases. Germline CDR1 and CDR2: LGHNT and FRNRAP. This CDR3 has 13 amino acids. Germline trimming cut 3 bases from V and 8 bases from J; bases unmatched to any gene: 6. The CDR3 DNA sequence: TGTGCTAGTGGTTTAGGAGGGGGCCGCGGCTACACCTTC. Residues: CASGLGGGRGYTF.

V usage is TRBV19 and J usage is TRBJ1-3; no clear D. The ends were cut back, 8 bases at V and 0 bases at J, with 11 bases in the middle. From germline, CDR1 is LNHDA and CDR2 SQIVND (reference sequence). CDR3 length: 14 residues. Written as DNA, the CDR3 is TGTGCCAGTGCCGCAGGCGACTCTGGAAACACCATATATTTT. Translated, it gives CASAAGDSGNTIYF.

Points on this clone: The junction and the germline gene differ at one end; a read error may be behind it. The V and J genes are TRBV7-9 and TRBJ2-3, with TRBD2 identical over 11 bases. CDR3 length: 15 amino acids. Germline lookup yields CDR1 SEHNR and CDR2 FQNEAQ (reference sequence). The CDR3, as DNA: TGTGCCAGCAGCTATACTAGCGGGAGCAGAGATACGCAGTATTTT. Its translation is CASSYTSGSRDTQYF.

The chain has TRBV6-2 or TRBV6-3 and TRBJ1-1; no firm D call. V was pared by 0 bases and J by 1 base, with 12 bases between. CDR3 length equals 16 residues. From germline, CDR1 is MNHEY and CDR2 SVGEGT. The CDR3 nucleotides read TGTGCCAGCAGTTACTCTTCACTAACGGGGAACACTGAAGCTTTCTTT. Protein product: CASSYSSLTGNTEAFF.

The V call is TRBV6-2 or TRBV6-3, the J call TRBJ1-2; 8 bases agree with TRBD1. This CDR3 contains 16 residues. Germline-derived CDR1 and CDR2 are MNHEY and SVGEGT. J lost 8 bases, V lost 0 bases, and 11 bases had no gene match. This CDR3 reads CASSYSSDRGGYGYTF. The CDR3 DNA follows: TGTGCCAGCAGTTACTCGTCCGACAGGGGAGGGTACGGCTACACCTTC.

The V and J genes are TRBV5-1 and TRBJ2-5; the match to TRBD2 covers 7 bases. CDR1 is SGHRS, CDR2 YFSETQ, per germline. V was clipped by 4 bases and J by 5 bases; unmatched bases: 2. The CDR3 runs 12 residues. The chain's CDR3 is CASSRTRETQYF. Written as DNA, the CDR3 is TGCGCCAGCAGCAGGACTAGGGAGACCCAGTACTTC.

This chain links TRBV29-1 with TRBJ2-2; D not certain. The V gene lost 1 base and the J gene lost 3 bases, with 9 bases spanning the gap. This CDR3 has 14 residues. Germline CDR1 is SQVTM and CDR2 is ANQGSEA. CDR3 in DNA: TGCAGCGTTGAAGGTAGCAAACACACCGGGGAGCTGTTTTTT. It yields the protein CSVEGSKHTGELFF.

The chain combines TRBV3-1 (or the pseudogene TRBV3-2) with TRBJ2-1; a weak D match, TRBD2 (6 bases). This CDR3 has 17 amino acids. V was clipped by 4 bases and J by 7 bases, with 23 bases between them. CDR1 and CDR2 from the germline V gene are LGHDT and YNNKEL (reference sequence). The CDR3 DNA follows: TGTGCCAGCAGCCCCCTCTCCTGGGGGTCCGGGGGAAATGAGCAGTTCTTC. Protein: CASSPLSWGSGGNEQFF.

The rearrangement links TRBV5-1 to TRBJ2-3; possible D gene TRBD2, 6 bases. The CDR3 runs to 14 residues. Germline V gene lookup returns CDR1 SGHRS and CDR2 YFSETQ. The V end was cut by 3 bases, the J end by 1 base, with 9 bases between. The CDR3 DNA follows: TGCGCCAGCAGCTGGTGGGGGGGCACAGATACGCAGTATTTT. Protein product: CASSWWGGTDTQYF.

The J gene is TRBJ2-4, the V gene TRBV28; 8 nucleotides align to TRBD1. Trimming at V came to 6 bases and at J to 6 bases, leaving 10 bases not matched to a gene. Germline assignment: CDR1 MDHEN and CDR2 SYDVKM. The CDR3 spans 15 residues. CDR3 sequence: CASRHGQGSSNIQYF. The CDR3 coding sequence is TGTGCCAGCAGACATGGACAGGGATCGTCAAACATTCAGTACTTC.

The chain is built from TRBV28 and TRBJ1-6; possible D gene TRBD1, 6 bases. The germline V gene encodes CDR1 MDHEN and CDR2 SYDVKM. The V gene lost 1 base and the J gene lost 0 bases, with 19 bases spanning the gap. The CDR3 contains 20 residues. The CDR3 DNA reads TGTGCCAGCAGTTTATTGCTGGCAGGGGCCCAGAGCTCCTATAATTCACCCCTCCACTTT. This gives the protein CASSLLLAGAQSSYNSPLHF.

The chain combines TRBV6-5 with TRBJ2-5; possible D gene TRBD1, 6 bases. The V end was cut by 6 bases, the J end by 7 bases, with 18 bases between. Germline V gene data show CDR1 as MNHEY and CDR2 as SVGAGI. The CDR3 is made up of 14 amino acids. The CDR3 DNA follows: TGTGCCAGCAGCCCCCAGGGGTCGGGTCGGACCCAGTACTTC. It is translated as CASSPQGSGRTQYF.

In nucleotides, the CDR3 is TGTGCCAGTAGTATCACAGGCTATGGCTACACCTTC. Translation: CASSITGYGYTF. The chain is built from TRBV19 and TRBJ1-2; perhaps TRBD1 as D (5 bases). Germline-derived CDR1 and CDR2 are LNHDA and SQIVND (reference sequence). The V gene lost 3 bases and the J gene lost 4 bases, with 6 bases spanning the gap. The CDR3 covers 12 residues.

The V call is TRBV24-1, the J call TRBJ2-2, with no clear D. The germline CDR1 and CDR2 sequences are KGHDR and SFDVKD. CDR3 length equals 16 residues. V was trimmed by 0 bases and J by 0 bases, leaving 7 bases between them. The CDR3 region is CATSDLRQANTGELFF. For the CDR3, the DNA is TGTGCCACCAGTGATTTGCGACAAGCGAACACCGGGGAGCTGTTTTTT.

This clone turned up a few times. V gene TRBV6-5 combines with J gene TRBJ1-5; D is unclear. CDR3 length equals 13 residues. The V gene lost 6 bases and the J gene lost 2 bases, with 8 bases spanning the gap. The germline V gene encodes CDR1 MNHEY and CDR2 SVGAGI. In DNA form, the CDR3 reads TGTGCCAGCAGCAGATTGGGCAATCAGCCCCAGCATTTT. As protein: CASSRLGNQPQHF.

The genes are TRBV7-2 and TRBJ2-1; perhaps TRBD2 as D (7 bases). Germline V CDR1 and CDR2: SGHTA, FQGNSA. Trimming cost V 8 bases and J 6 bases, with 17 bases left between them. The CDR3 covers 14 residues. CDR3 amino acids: CASSRGREINEQFF. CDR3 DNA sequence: TGTGCCAGCTCCCGGGGGCGGGAGATCAATGAGCAGTTCTTC.

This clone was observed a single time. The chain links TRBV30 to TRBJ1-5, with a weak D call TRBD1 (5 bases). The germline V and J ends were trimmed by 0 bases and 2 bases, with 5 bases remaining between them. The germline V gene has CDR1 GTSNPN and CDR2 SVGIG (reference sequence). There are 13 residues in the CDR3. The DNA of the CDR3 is TGTGCCTGGAGTGTACAGGGCAATCAGCCCCAGCATTTT. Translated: CAWSVQGNQPQHF.

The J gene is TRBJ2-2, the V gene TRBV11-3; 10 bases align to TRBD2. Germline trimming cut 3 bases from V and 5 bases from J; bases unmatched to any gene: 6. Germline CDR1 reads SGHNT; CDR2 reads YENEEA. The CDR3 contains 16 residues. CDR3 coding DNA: TGTGCCAGCAGCTTCCTAGCGGGAGTCGGTACCGGGGAGCTGTTTTTT. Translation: CASSFLAGVGTGELFF.

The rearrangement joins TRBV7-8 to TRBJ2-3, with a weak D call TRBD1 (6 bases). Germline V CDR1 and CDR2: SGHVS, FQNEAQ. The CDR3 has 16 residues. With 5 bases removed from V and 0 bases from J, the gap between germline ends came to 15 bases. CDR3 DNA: TGTGCCAGCAGCCCAACAGGGCTCTCTAGCACAGATACGCAGTATTTT. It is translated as CASSPTGLSSTDTQYF.

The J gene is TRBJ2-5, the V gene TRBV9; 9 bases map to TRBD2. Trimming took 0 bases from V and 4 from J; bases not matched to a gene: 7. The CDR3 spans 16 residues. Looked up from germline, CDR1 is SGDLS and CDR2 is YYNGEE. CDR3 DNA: TGTGCCAGCAGCGTAGCGGCGCGGGGGGGGCGAGAGACCCAGTACTTC. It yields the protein CASSVAARGGRETQYF.

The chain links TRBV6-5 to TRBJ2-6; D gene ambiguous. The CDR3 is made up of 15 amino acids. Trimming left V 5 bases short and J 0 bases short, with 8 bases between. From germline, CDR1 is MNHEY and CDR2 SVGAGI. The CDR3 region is CASSPRHSGANVLTF. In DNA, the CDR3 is TGTGCCAGCAGTCCCCGACACTCTGGGGCCAACGTCCTGACTTTC.

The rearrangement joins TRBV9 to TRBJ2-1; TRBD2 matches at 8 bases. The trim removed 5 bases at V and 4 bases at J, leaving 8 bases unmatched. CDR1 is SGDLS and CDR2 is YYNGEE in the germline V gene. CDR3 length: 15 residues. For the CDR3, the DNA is TGTGCCAGCAGTCCCGGGGGGGAGGCATACAATGAGCAGTTCTTC. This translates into CASSPGGEAYNEQFF.

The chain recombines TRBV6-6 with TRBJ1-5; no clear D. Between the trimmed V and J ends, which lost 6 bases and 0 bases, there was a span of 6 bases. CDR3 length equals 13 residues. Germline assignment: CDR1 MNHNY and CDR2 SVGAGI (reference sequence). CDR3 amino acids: CASSQNSNQPQHF. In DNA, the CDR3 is TGTGCCAGCAGCCAGAATAGCAATCAGCCCCAGCATTTT.

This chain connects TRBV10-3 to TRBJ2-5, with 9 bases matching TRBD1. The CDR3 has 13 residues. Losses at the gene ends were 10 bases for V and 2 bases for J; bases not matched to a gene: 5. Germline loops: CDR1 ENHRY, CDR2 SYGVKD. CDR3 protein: CATRDREQETQYF. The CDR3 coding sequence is TGTGCCACCCGGGACAGGGAACAAGAGACCCAGTACTTC.

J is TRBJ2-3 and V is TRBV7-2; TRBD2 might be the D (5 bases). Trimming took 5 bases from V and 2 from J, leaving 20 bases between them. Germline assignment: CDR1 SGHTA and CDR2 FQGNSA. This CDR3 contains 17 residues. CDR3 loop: CASSPTRTVRNTDTQYF. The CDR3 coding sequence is TGTGCCAGCAGCCCGACCAGGACTGTTAGAAACACAGATACGCAGTATTTT.

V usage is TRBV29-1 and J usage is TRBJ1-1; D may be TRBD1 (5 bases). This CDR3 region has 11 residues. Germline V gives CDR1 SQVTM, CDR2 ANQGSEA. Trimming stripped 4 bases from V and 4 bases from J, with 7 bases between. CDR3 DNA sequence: TGCAGCGTTGCAGGGCTCACTGAAGCTTTCTTT. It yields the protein CSVAGLTEAFF. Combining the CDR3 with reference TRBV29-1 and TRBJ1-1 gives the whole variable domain SAVISQKPSRDICQRGTSLTIQCQVDSQVTMMFWYRQQPGQSLTLIATANQGSEATYESGFVIDKFPISRPNLTFSTLTVSNMSPEDSSIYLCSVAGLTEAFFGQGTRLTVV.

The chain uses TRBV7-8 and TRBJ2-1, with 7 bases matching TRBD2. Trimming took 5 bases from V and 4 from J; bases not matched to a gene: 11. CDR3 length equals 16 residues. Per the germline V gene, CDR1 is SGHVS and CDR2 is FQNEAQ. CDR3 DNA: TGTGCCAGCAGCATTAAAGCGGGATTAAGATACAATGAGCAGTTCTTC. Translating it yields CASSIKAGLRYNEQFF.

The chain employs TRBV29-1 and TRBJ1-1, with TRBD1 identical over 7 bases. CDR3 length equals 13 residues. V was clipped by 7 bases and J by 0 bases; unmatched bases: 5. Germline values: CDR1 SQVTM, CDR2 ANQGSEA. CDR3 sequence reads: CSARTGMNTEAFF. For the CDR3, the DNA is TGCAGCGCTCGGACAGGAATGAACACTGAAGCTTTCTTT.

For the CDR3, the DNA is TGTGCCAGCGCCCGAGTACGGGGGGGAGAGACCCAGTACTTC. Its translation is CASARVRGGETQYF. The V call is TRBV2, the J call TRBJ2-5, with TRBD2 matching 8 bases. Trimming removed 8 bases from V and 4 bases from J; junction bases left unmatched: 9. In germline, CDR1 is SNHLY, CDR2 FYNNEI. This CDR3 is 14 amino acids long.

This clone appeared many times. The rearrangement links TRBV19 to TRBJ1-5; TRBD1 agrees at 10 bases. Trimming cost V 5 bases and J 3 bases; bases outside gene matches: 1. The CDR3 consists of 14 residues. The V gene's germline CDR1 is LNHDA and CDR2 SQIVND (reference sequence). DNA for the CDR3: TGTGCCAGTAGTGGGACAGGGGTCAATCAGCCCCAGCATTTT. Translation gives CASSGTGVNQPQHF.